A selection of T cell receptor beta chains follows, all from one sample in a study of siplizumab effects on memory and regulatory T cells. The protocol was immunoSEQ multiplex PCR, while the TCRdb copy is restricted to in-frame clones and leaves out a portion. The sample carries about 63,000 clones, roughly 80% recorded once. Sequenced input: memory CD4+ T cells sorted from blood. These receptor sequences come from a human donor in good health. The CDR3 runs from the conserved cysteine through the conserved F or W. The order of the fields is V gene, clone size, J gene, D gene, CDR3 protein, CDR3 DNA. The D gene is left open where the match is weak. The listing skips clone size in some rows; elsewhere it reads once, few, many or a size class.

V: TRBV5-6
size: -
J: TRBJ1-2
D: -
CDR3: CASSPLRTDYGYTF
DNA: TGTGCCAGCAGCCCCTTGCGGACGGACTATGGCTACACCTTC

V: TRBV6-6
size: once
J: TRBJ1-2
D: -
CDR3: CAAVRSANYGYTF
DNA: TGTGCAGCAGTGAGGTCAGCTAACTATGGCTACACCTTC

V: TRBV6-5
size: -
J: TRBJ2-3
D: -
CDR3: CASRHLGLGLGTQYF
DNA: TGTGCCAGCAGGCATCTCGGCTTGGGCCTTGGAACGCAGTATTTT

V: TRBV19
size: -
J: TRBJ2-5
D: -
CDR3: CASSMRVAGGRGGETQYF
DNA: TGTGCCAGTAGTATGCGGGTGGCGGGCGGACGAGGGGGGGAGACCCAGTACTTC

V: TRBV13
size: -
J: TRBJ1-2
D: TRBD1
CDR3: CASSLDRGVYGYTF
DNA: TGTGCCAGCAGCCTCGACAGGGGCGTCTATGGCTACACCTTC

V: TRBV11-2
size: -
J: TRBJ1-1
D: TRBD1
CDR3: CASSLGRTGAPEAFF
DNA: TGTGCCAGCAGCTTAGGGCGGACAGGGGCGCCTGAAGCTTTCTTT

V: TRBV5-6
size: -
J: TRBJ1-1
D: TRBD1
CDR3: CASTMGDRGHTEAFF
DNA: TGTGCCAGCACCATGGGGGACAGGGGGCACACTGAAGCTTTCTTT

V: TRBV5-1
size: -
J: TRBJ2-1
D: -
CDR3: CASSLATGTYNEQFF
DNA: TGCGCCAGCAGCTTGGCCACAGGAACCTACAATGAGCAGTTCTTC

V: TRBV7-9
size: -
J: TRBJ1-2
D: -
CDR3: CASSVGGSYGYTF
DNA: TGTGCCAGCAGTGTAGGCGGCTCGTATGGCTACACCTTC

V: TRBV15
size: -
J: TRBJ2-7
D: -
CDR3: CATGTVNTYEQYF
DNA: TGTGCCACCGGAACAGTAAATACCTACGAGCAGTACTTC

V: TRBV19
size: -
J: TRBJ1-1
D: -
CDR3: CASSIPRGTEAFF
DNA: TGTGCCAGTAGTATCCCTAGGGGCACTGAAGCTTTCTTT

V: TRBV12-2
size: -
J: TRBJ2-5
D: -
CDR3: CASRFWASQETQYF
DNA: TGTGCAAGTCGCTTTTGGGCTAGCCAAGAGACCCAGTACTTC

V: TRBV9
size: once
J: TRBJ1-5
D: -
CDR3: CASSVGGGNQPQHF
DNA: TGTGCCAGCAGCGTAGGAGGGGGTAATCAGCCCCAGCATTTT

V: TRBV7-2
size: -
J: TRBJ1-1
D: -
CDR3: CASSLRGGGGTEAFF
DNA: TGTGCCAGCAGCTTAAGGGGCGGTGGGGGCACTGAAGCTTTCTTT

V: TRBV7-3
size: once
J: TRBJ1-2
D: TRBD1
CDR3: CASSADRGYGYTF
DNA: TGTGCCAGCAGCGCGGACAGGGGCTATGGCTACACCTTC

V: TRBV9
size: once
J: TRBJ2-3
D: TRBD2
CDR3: CASSVGASGYTDTQYF
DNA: TGTGCCAGCAGCGTAGGCGCTAGCGGATACACAGATACGCAGTATTTT

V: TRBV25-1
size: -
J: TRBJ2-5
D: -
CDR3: CASRGTSRRLEETQYF
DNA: TGTGCCAGCAGGGGAACCTCACGGAGGTTAGAAGAGACCCAGTACTTC

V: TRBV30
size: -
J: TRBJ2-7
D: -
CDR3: CAWSVLGTEYF
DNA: TGTGCCTGGAGTGTACTAGGAACAGAGTACTTC